This T cell receptor (beta chain) is drawn from a study of shared clonotypes between healthy human individuals. TCRdb keeps only in-frame clones here, not all; method: immunoSEQ multiplex PCR. The data show approximately 350,000 clones, under 80% seen once. V gave up 9 bases and J gave up 2 bases, with 12 bases separating them. The CDR3 runs 13 residues. CDR1 and CDR2 (germline): KGHSH, LQKENI. The genes are TRBV18 and TRBJ2-3; tentative D call: TRBD2 (5 bases). The sequence was collected from a man aged 30 to 39 in good health. The material sequenced was memory CD4+ T cells sorted from blood. Subset indicated: CD45RA-negative fraction. The CDR3 DNA reads as TGTGCCAGTTCAAACGGGATCACAGATACGCAGTATTTT. Translation gives CASSNGITDTQYF.